The entry below describes one T cell receptor (beta chain). Its antigen remains unidentified. The record has no base qualities; no much larger clone is one base away. The entry originates in a study of T-cell reconstitution after alpha-beta-depleted transplantation in children (dated by TCRdb to about 2016). About the investigation overall: The study quantitatively tracked T-cell immune reconstitution after TCRalphabeta/CD19-depleted allogeneic hematopoietic cell transplantation in children using TCR repertoire profiling. Findings and caveats that apply to the study as a whole: The apparently early alphabetaT-cell count recovery about two months after transplant was reportedly dependent on only several hundred rapidly expanded clones derived from non-depleted graft cells. Over subsequent months, a decline in hyperexpanded clone frequencies was noted, and after one year, T-cell counts and TCRbeta diversity were mostly ascribed to newly produced T cells. The high TCRbeta diversity at day 60 in some patients was ascribed to recipient T cells and intrathymic progenitors that had survived conditioning.

The treatment or condition label, read with the paper, signifies: allogeneic hematopoietic cell transplantation with graft depleted of TCRalphabeta T cells and CD19 B cells. TCRalphabeta/CD19-depleted allogeneic hematopoietic cell grafts were given to the transplant recipients, all of whom were children. At the junction V is shortened by 2 bases and J by 7 bases, with 12 bases in between. The CDR3, from cysteine to phenylalanine, totals 13 residues. Only the CDR3 part of the read is kept: 39 bases, read in frame from the first base. The germline V gene (reference sequence) provides CDR1 LGHDT and CDR2 YNNKEL. Receptor libraries were prepared by PCR. The listed sequencing device is Illumina HiSeq 2500. TCR libraries were prepared with molecular barcoding, using unique molecular identifiers to normalize TCRbeta repertoire quantification. TCRdb cleaned the public reads at Q25 with fastp, built clones with MiXCR and kept in-frame beta chains. For every CDR3 protein sequence, its rows merge into one entry that carries the most common genes and DNA. The sample table holds 200,000 to 250,000 distinct CDR3 sequences, of which about a tenth were seen once. The ten largest clones capture roughly 30% of the sample.

The receptor was derived from a child under two years old with acute myeloid leukemia, due to receive a stem cell transplant. This chain joins TRBV3-1 to TRBJ2-7, with a weak D call of TRBD2 (6 bases match). The material sequenced was PBMCs, taken before TCRalphabeta/CD19-depleted stem cell transplant. The CDR3 has the sequence CASSQMGLSEQYF. The DNA sequence is TGTGCCAGCAGCCAAATGGGACTTTCTGAGCAGTACTTC.